This T cell receptor (beta chain) originates from a study of control samples from healthy donors and cancer patients. Germline V gene sequence: CDR1 SGHTA, CDR2 FQGTGA. This CDR3 comprises 12 residues. Clones were sequenced by immunoSEQ multiplex PCR, and TCRdb holds only the in-frame ones, with some missing. The sample has about 35,000 clones; 85% to 95% are singletons. Note on this clone: An end of the junction does not agree with germline; a read error may underlie this.

The V gene is TRBV7-3, the J gene TRBJ1-3; D gene ambiguous. This clonotype originated in a man in his forties with colorectal cancer. Sequenced input: PBMCs. CDR3 protein: CASSLSGNTIYF. CDR3 nucleotide sequence: TGTGCCAGCAGCTTATCTGGGAACACCATATATTTT.